These 17 T cell receptor beta chains originate from one sample sequenced in a study of blood T cells in healthy people across ages. With a J-beta primer mix and a sample-barcoded 5' primer, a second PCR ran about 7 to 12 cycles. TCRdb re-derived calls from the 5' RACE reads in MiXCR, one entry per CDR3 protein. The sample lists hundreds of thousands of distinct CDR3 sequences, roughly 50% seen once, with roughly 26% in the top ten. Specimen: blood. Receptors originate from a man aged 40-49 years in good health.

V is TRBV5-1 and J is TRBJ2-1; TRBD1 matches at 7 bases. Germline V CDR1 and CDR2: SGHRS, YFSETQ. The ends lost 5 bases at V and 4 bases at J; junction bases unmatched: 6. The CDR3 loop spans 14 amino acids. CDR3 residues: CASRLQGSYNEQFF. The CDR3, as DNA: TGCGCCAGCAGACTACAGGGGAGTTACAATGAGCAGTTCTTC.

The chain is built from TRBV29-1 and TRBJ2-5, with D tentatively TRBD1 (6 bases). With 8 bases removed from V and 5 bases from J, the gap between germline ends came to 12 bases. This CDR3 has 11 residues. Germline V lookup: CDR1 SQVTM, CDR2 ANQGSEA. The CDR3 nucleotides read TGCAGCATGGAAAGGGGGGAGACCCAGTACTTC. Translation gives CSMERGETQYF.

The chain couples TRBV27 to TRBJ2-1, with 11 bases that match TRBD2. The CDR3 sequence is 14 residues long. Germline CDR1 and CDR2: MNHEY and SMNVEV (reference sequence). With 7 bases clipped from V and 11 bases from J, the junction kept 10 bases outside the gene matches. CDR3 protein: CASTEGGTSGKQFF. The CDR3 DNA follows: TGTGCCAGCACCGAGGGGGGGACTAGCGGAAAGCAGTTCTTC.

In nucleotides, the CDR3 is TGCAGTGCCAATATGAACACCGGAGACTATGGCTACACCTTC. It translates to CSANMNTGDYGYTF. J is TRBJ1-2 and V is TRBV20-1; D is unclear. CDR1 is DFQATT, CDR2 SNEGSKA, per germline (reference sequence). V lost 6 bases and J 3 bases, leaving 17 bases between the germline ends. This CDR3 is built from 14 residues.

The chain employs TRBV18 and TRBJ1-4, with a tentative D call TRBD1 (6 bases). Germline V gene data show CDR1 as KGHSH and CDR2 as LQKENI. The CDR3 contains 14 residues. V shed 6 bases and J shed 7 bases, with 15 bases lying between them. CDR3 region: CASSIRSGVEKLFF. In DNA, the CDR3 is TGTGCCAGCTCGATCCGGTCAGGGGTTGAAAAACTGTTTTTT.

The chain joins TRBV4-3 to TRBJ2-7, with a possible D match to TRBD2 (5 bases). This CDR3 comprises 15 residues. In germline, CDR1 is LGHNA, CDR2 YSLEER. Trimming took off 3 bases at V and 3 bases at J, with 15 bases between the two ends. The CDR3 coding sequence is TGCGCCAGCAGCCAGGAGGATGCAGTAAACTACGAGCAGTACTTC. Protein: CASSQEDAVNYEQYF.

The CDR3 spells CASSPSGGYEQFF. The CDR3 DNA is TGTGCCAGCAGCCCTAGTGGAGGTTATGAGCAGTTCTTC. The chain employs TRBV7-9 and TRBJ2-1, with D perhaps matching TRBD2 (5 bases). The ends were cut back, 5 bases at V and 8 bases at J, with 13 bases in the middle. Germline V gives CDR1 SEHNR, CDR2 FQNEAQ (reference sequence). The CDR3 covers 13 residues.

The CDR3 nucleotides are TGTGCCAGCAGCAAAGGGGAGCGGGAGGCCCGCTACATTGAGCAGTTCTTC. Protein product: CASSKGEREARYIEQFF. The chain combines TRBV21-1 with TRBJ2-7; the table calls TRBD2, which could not be checked here. The J call is doubtful: the DNA matches TRBJ2-1 better. TRBV21-1 is noted as a pseudogene. This CDR3 has 17 amino acids.

This clonotype was picked up a small number of times. The rearrangement links TRBV9 to TRBJ2-5; 7 bases are shared with TRBD1. The J segment lost 1 base and the V segment lost 0 bases, leaving 3 bases of the junction unmatched. This CDR3 has 15 amino acids. Germline V gene data show CDR1 as SGDLS and CDR2 as YYNGEE. In nucleotides, the CDR3 is TGTGCCAGCAGCGTAGAACAGGGGATCCAAGAGACCCAGTACTTC. Translation gives CASSVEQGIQETQYF.

V gene TRBV11-2 combines with J gene TRBJ2-6, with TRBD1 matching over 8 bases. Germline CDR1 and CDR2: SGHAT and FQNNGV. The CDR3 consists of 16 residues. V lost 3 bases, J lost 2 bases, and 3 bases stayed unmatched. In DNA form, the CDR3 reads TGTGCCAGCAGCTTCCCAGGGGGCGCTGGGGCCAACGTCCTGACTTTC. Protein product: CASSFPGGAGANVLTF.

This clonotype was recorded a few times. This rearrangement joins TRBV12-3 or TRBV12-4 to TRBJ1-1; D is perhaps TRBD1 (6 bases). The ends were cut back, 5 bases at V and 8 bases at J, with 15 bases in the middle. The CDR3 totals 13 residues. CDR3 nucleotides: TGTGCCAGCAGTGGGGCAGGGGCCACCGAAGCTTTCTTT. It is translated as CASSGAGATEAFF.

This chain connects TRBV25-1 to TRBJ1-1, with a possible D match to TRBD1 (5 bases). V was cut by 7 bases and J by 2 bases, with 17 bases left in between. This CDR3 region has 15 residues. In germline, CDR1 is MGHDK, CDR2 SYGVNS. The CDR3 region is CASIGGPAINTEAFF. As DNA, the CDR3 is TGTGCCAGCATTGGGGGACCCGCTATTAACACTGAAGCTTTCTTT.

The chain carries TRBV20-1 and TRBJ2-2; possible D gene TRBD1, 6 bases. CDR1 and CDR2 (germline): DFQATT, SNEGSKA (reference sequence). With 1 base removed from V and 1 base from J, the gap between germline ends came to 7 bases. The CDR3 totals 14 residues. CDR3 bases: TGCAGTGCTAGAGGACAGGTGAACACCGGGGAGCTGTTTTTT. Translated: CSARGQVNTGELFF.

The V and J genes are TRBV4-1 and TRBJ2-3; no definite D call. The V end was cut by 1 base, the J end by 5 bases, with 10 bases between. Germline V CDR1 and CDR2: MGHRA, YSYEKL. The CDR3 covers 14 residues. The chain's CDR3 is CASSQVGDLDTQYF. The CDR3 region has the DNA TGCGCCAGCAGCCAAGTTGGGGATTTAGATACGCAGTATTTT.

This chain uses TRBV12-3 or TRBV12-4 with TRBJ1-1; D ambiguous. The CDR3 runs 10 residues. V lost 8 bases to trimming and J lost 7 bases, with 8 bases between them. Here the CDR3 DNA reads TGTGCCAGCTACCTCGGTGAAGCTTTCTTT. The encoded protein is CASYLGEAFF.

The rearrangement links TRBV7-2 to TRBJ2-7; 7 bases are a match to TRBD1. Per germline, CDR1 SGHTA and CDR2 FQGNSA. The J segment lost 6 bases and the V segment lost 6 bases, leaving 11 bases of the junction unmatched. The CDR3 runs 14 residues. The CDR3 nucleotides are TGTGCCAGCAGGGGCGGACAGGTCGGTGGCGAGCAGTACTTC. It specifies CASRGGQVGGEQYF.

This rearrangement joins TRBV20-1 to TRBJ2-1; possible D gene TRBD2, 6 bases. V gave up 6 bases and J gave up 4 bases, with 13 bases separating them. Germline assignment: CDR1 DFQATT and CDR2 SNEGSKA (reference sequence). The CDR3 is 13 residues long. The CDR3 DNA reads TGCAGTGCGGTACTAGCTACTTACAATGAGCAGTTCTTC. Amino acid sequence: CSAVLATYNEQFF.